The subject of this entry is one T cell receptor beta chain. The CDR3 runs 13 residues. CDR1 and CDR2 (germline): WSHSY, SAAADI. The V and J ends lost 6 bases and 8 bases respectively, with 16 bases between them. This specimen comes from a study of blood T cell repertoires in COVID-19. Study-level information: Samples taken during acute and convalescent COVID-19 were collected in the United States, Italy and Spain. T cells, B-cell-depleted T cells, or PBMCs supplied cDNA or gDNA.

Authors' processing steps: Amplification from reference gene primers served as the basis for estimated nucleated cell counts. Sequencing used immunoSEQ multiplex PCR; TCRdb keeps in-frame clones, though not all of them. That table is the source of V, J and clone size, and D and trimming were worked out from the DNA. The table lists roughly 100,000 clones, roughly 82% of them singletons. Sequencing was carried out using peripheral blood. The source is a man at least 80 years old with acute or convalescent COVID-19. This chain uses TRBV10-2 with TRBJ1-2, with D possibly TRBD1 on 6 matching bases. The DNA of the CDR3 is TGCGCCAGCAGCTTCAGGGGAGGGGAGGGCTACACCTTC. Protein product: CASSFRGGEGYTF.